This TCR beta chain came from a study of T cell responses to AZD1222 COVID-19 vaccine. General study results and limits: The CD4 TCRs associated with vaccination extended across spike and predominated at 160-218 and 743-854.

As to this clone: Its antigen is undetermined.

The germline CDR1 and CDR2 sequences are KGHSH and LQKENI. The V and J ends lost 2 bases and 3 bases respectively, with 5 bases between them. There are 12 residues in the CDR3. Clones were sequenced by immunoSEQ multiplex PCR, and TCRdb holds only the in-frame ones, with some missing. The data hold under 140,000 clones, with 85% to 95% observed a single time. Here the sequenced sample was peripheral blood, taken on day 0 of AZD1222 vaccination. This sequence joins TRBV18 and TRBJ2-7; TRBD1 is a possible D gene (5 bases). The clonotype comes from an adult in good health. The chain's CDR3 is CASSPRGYEQYF. The CDR3 bases are TGTGCCAGCTCACCAAGGGGCTACGAGCAGTACTTC.